Listed below are T cell receptor beta chains from one sample, sequenced in a study of PD-1 blockade in classical Hodgkin lymphoma. The data were produced by immunoSEQ multiplex PCR, yet TCRdb's version contains in-frame clones alone and is incomplete. The profile shows more than 90,000 clones, about 89% of them singletons. Sequencing used peripheral blood mononuclear cells (PBMCs), obtained before the second cycle of nivolumab. The receptors stem from a human donor with classical Hodgkin lymphoma. The conserved cysteine and the conserved F or W are not part of the CDR3 here. The size of a clone is reported for some rows only, either as once, few or many, or as a class for expanded clones.

clone_size j_call v_call cdr3_aa
- TRBJ1-3 TRBV6-5 ASRTPSGSGNTIY
- TRBJ1-1 TRBV27 ASRWGGRSSNTEAF
- TRBJ1-2 TRBV27 GQGYYGYT
- TRBJ2-1 TRBV27 ASHTLRGNEQF
- TRBJ2-7 TRBV28 ASRPYRGTYEQY
- TRBJ2-1 TRBV7-8 ASAGLAWGGGYNEQF
- TRBJ2-5 TRBV19 ASSITGTGKETQY
- TRBJ1-2 TRBV5-6 ASSARNSYGYT
- TRBJ2-1 TRBV5-6 ASSLELAGGNEQF
- TRBJ1-3 TRBV6-5 ASSAGEGNTIY
- TRBJ1-5 TRBV5-1 ASSLGGGNQPQH
once TRBJ1-2 TRBV7-9 ASSFLRDRALGYT
few TRBJ2-2 TRBV27 ASNIAGGPYTGELF
- TRBJ1-1 TRBV14 ASSQTGRNTEAF
- TRBJ2-7 TRBV10-1 ASSEPVTHKHPYEQY
- TRBJ2-2 TRBV19 ASSILGATGELF
once TRBJ2-7 TRBV27 ASSLSPPVLSSYEQY
once TRBJ2-4 TRBV6-5 ASSRQGSKNIQY
- TRBJ2-1 TRBV6-1 ASSEFFEQF
- TRBJ2-5 TRBV7-6 ASSGRGTQY
- TRBJ1-1 TRBV27 ASSTGGTEAF
- TRBJ1-3 TRBV20-1 SAQGANTIY
- TRBJ1-1 TRBV7-8 ASSFGGRGRWTEAF
- TRBJ1-2 TRBV5-1 ASSLDEGANYGYT
- TRBJ2-3 TRBV5-1 ASSLVEGDSTDTQY
few TRBJ1-1 TRBV9 ASSALSGTEAF
- TRBJ1-6 TRBV28 ASSAPHSNSPLH
- TRBJ1-6 TRBV11-2 ASSLEGGEVHNSPLH
- TRBJ2-7 TRBV28 ASSFELEVGEQY
- TRBJ2-7 TRBV30 ALGQGVSSYEQY
few TRBJ1-2 TRBV2 ASSDHADT
- TRBJ1-2 TRBV6-1 ASSDRRGYT
once TRBJ2-3 TRBV7-6 ASSPIGSTDTQY
- TRBJ2-7 TRBV11-2 ASSKFGQAYEQY
- TRBJ2-1 TRBV4-3 ASSQDRLGDEQF
once TRBJ1-5 TRBV7-2 ASSSSRGSNQPQH
- TRBJ2-7 TRBV20-1 SAGGSYEQY
- TRBJ1-3 TRBV7-2 ASSLVRSTGNTIY
- TRBJ1-5 TRBV10-3 AISDGRVQPQH
- TRBJ2-2 TRBV5-1 ASSLLSGGNAGELF
- TRBJ2-3 TRBV9 ASSVVRSGGTDTQY
- TRBJ1-1 TRBV11-2 ASSFRLLVTEAF
- TRBJ1-6 TRBV6-4 ASSDTQRGGMGNSPLH
once TRBJ2-5 TRBV28 ASSLSGTSEVQY
- TRBJ2-7 TRBV5-1 ASSLVPLAGWREQY
- TRBJ2-7 TRBV18 ASSPPVSYEQY
few TRBJ1-6 TRBV6-5 ASSYNENWESPLH
- TRBJ1-1 TRBV5-1 ASSDQGRGNTEAF
- TRBJ2-1 TRBV27 ASSLGSWDNNEQF
- TRBJ2-5 TRBV5-6 ASLRDRGHQETQY
- TRBJ1-1 TRBV29-1 SVGHTEAF
- TRBJ1-6 TRBV29-1 SVADYPYNSPLH
- TRBJ1-3 TRBV5-1 ASRLNRVTGNTIY
- TRBJ1-3 TRBV30 AWSEGSSGNTIY
- TRBJ2-7 TRBV28 ASTGQGQTYEQY
- TRBJ2-3 TRBV5-6 ASSVPGRGQTDTQY
- TRBJ2-1 TRBV2 ASSGRLVAYNEQF
once TRBJ1-6 TRBV5-6 ASSFPGQGASPLH
- TRBJ2-7 TRBV11-2 ASGDPLRYEQY